Below, one TCR beta chain is given with its context. These data come from a study of blood T cell repertoires in COVID-19. Background on the study: Material from acute and convalescent COVID-19 was sourced from the United States, Italy and Spain. Sample material is recorded as cDNA or gDNA derived from T cells, B-cell-depleted T cells, or PBMCs.

The CDR3 runs to 13 residues. Germline CDR1 reads PRHDT; CDR2 reads FYEKMQ (reference sequence). The V and J ends lost 5 bases and 8 bases, in that order; junction bases with no gene match: 8. Followed longitudinally, the Seattle patients had been enrolled during active infection. The authors' processing: Reference gene primers were amplified, and this amplification served to estimate nucleated cell counts. Assay used: immunoSEQ multiplex PCR; TCRdb lists only in-frame clones, some missing. The V and J calls and clone size are taken from that table; D and trimming were inferred from the DNA. The table records about 360,000 clones, 75% to 90% of them present only once.

The specimen was peripheral blood. This receptor was taken from a woman between 55 and 75 years old with COVID-19, enrolled during active disease. This chain links TRBV13 with TRBJ1-2, with 7 bases that match TRBD1. The CDR3 sequence is CASSARQGWGYTF. The CDR3 bases are TGTGCCAGCAGCGCAAGACAGGGATGGGGCTACACCTTC.